This is a list of T cell receptor beta chains from one sample in a study of blood T cell repertoires in COVID-19. The data were produced by immunoSEQ multiplex PCR, yet TCRdb's version contains in-frame clones alone and is incomplete. The table lists about 210,000 clones, around nine tenths of them singletons. The source material was peripheral blood. These receptors originate from a man between 60 and 70 years old with acute or convalescent COVID-19. Each CDR3 is given with its conserved first and last residue. D genes are given only for firm matches. A clone size is listed for some rows: how often the clone was seen (once, few, many), or a class if it is expanded.

>TRBJ1-2|TRBV7-2|NA|16|NA
CASSSAGSDVPRGYTF
TGTGCCAGCAGCTCTGCCGGGTCCGATGTGCCCCGAGGCTACACCTTC
>TRBJ1-6|TRBV11-2|NA|15|TRBD1
CASSSQGAGNSPLHF
TGTGCCAGCAGTTCACAGGGGGCAGGGAATTCACCCCTCCACTTT
>TRBJ2-3|TRBV7-3|NA|15|TRBD2
CASSRSGGSTDTQYF
TGTGCCAGCAGCCGTAGCGGGGGCAGCACAGATACGCAGTATTTT
>TRBJ1-6|TRBV5-6|NA|16|TRBD1
CASSARDRAHNSPLHF
TGTGCCAGCAGCGCCCGGGACAGGGCCCATAATTCACCCCTCCACTTT
>TRBJ2-7|TRBV27|NA|15|TRBD1
CASSLSRDRAYEQYF
TGTGCCAGCAGTTTATCTCGGGACAGAGCGTACGAGCAGTACTTC
>TRBJ2-3|TRBV9|NA|16|NA
CASSVRGSGVTDTQYF
TGTGCCAGCAGCGTCCGGGGTTCGGGAGTCACAGATACGCAGTATTTT
>TRBJ1-6|TRBV4-1|few|14|NA
CASSQGSEGSPLHF
TGCGCCAGCAGCCAAGGGAGCGAGGGTTCACCCCTCCACTTT
>TRBJ2-7|TRBV18|once|15|TRBD1
CASSPLGGQDYEQYF
TGTGCCAGCTCACCACTCGGGGGACAGGACTACGAGCAGTACTTC
>TRBJ1-2|TRBV28|NA|12|TRBD1
CASRTGARGYTF
TGTGCCAGCAGAACAGGGGCGCGGGGCTACACCTTC
>TRBJ2-5|TRBV19|once|16|NA
CASSIGGTEGQETQYF
TGTGCCAGTAGTATAGGCGGGACAGAAGGACAAGAGACCCAGTACTTC
>TRBJ1-5|TRBV6-1|NA|16|TRBD1
CASSGGQGITNQPQHF
TGTGCCAGCAGTGGGGGACAGGGGATAACGAATCAGCCCCAGCATTTT
>TRBJ1-4|TRBV7-2|NA|14|NA
CASSPGIANEKLFF
TGTGCCAGCAGCCCAGGGATCGCTAATGAAAAACTGTTTTTT